The 30 T cell receptor beta chains given below trace back to one sample, sequenced in a study of blood T cell repertoires in COVID-19. The protocol was immunoSEQ multiplex PCR, while the TCRdb copy is restricted to in-frame clones and leaves out a portion. This table has under 50,000 clones, 70% to 90% appearing once. Sequencing was performed on peripheral blood. These receptors all stem from a man aged 70 or older with active COVID-19.

This chain links TRBV5-1 with TRBJ2-3, with D possibly TRBD2 on 7 matching bases. Germline loops: CDR1 SGHRS, CDR2 YFSETQ. The V end lost 0 bases, the J end lost 2 bases, and 22 bases lay between the germline ends. The CDR3 has 19 amino acids. The CDR3 DNA reads TGCGCCAGCAGCTTGGTTCCGGGGGGCAAAAAGCCGACCACAGATACGCAGTATTTT. This translates into CASSLVPGGKKPTTDTQYF.

The CDR3 bases are TGTGCCAGCAGACCCCCTCACAGGGACACAGAATGGCATTTT. Translated, it gives CASRPPHRDTEWHF. The chain employs TRBV28 and TRBJ1-5, with a possible D match to TRBD1 (6 bases). This CDR3 spans 14 amino acids. Germline CDR1 MDHEN, CDR2 SYDVKM. Trimming pared 6 bases from V and 15 bases from J, leaving 24 bases between.

The gene calls are TRBV2 and TRBJ2-5; 11 bases are a match to TRBD2. CDR1 SNHLY and CDR2 FYNNEI come from the germline V gene. The CDR3 covers 14 residues. With 6 bases clipped from V and 7 bases from J, the junction kept 7 bases outside the gene matches. The DNA of the CDR3 is TGTGCCAGCAGCCCTACTAGCGGGAGTGGGACCCAGTACTTC. It yields the protein CASSPTSGSGTQYF.

The chain has TRBV27 and TRBJ2-7, with D possibly TRBD2 on 5 matching bases. Trimming pared 6 bases from V and 1 base from J, leaving 10 bases between. The V gene's germline CDR1 is MNHEY and CDR2 SMNVEV (reference sequence). The CDR3 is made up of 13 amino acids. CDR3 residues: CASRVGVSYEQYF. The CDR3 DNA sequence: TGTGCCAGCAGAGTCGGGGTGTCCTACGAGCAGTACTTC.

CDR3 coding DNA: TGTGCCAGCAGCAGCTCGAGTCGGGGAAGCCCCATCCAGGAGACCCAGTACTTC. Translation: CASSSSSRGSPIQETQYF. The chain is built from TRBV7-2 and TRBJ2-5; D might be TRBD2 (5 bases). Trimming removed 5 bases at V and 5 bases at J, with 27 bases between. Germline V gene lookup returns CDR1 SGHTA and CDR2 FQGNSA. The CDR3 covers 18 residues.

This sequence joins TRBV5-4 and TRBJ2-5; TRBD2 matches 9 bases. V lost 2 bases to trimming and J lost 4 bases; unmatched junction nucleotides: 6. Per the germline V gene, CDR1 is SGHNT and CDR2 is YYREEE (reference sequence). This CDR3 is built from 15 residues. CDR3: CASSFGGGAAETQYF. The CDR3 DNA reads TGTGCCAGCAGCTTTGGCGGGGGGGCCGCAGAGACCCAGTACTTC.

The gene calls are TRBV18 and TRBJ1-1, with TRBD1 matching 9 bases. V gave up 4 bases and J gave up 6 bases; unmatched junction bases: 12. Germline V gives CDR1 KGHSH, CDR2 LQKENI. The CDR3 covers 16 residues. The CDR3, as DNA: TGTGCCAGCTCACAACAGGGGGCAAATAGGGGAGCTGAAGCTTTCTTT. Translated, it gives CASSQQGANRGAEAFF.

V is TRBV9 and J is TRBJ2-1; D possibly corresponds to TRBD2 (5 bases). The CDR3 extends over 15 amino acids. V shed 0 bases and J shed 7 bases, with 14 bases lying between them. The germline V gene encodes CDR1 SGDLS and CDR2 YYNGEE. Here the CDR3 DNA reads TGTGCCAGCAGCGTAGGTACTAGTCGGCGGAATGAGCAGTTCTTC. It specifies CASSVGTSRRNEQFF.

The chain has TRBV11-2 and TRBJ2-2, with TRBD2 as a possible D gene (5 bases). Trimming shortened V by 0 bases and J by 4 bases, and 12 bases separated the two germline ends. The germline V gene has CDR1 SGHAT and CDR2 FQNNGV. This CDR3 has 16 residues. CDR3 residues: CASSLEHLRGTGELFF. The CDR3 DNA follows: TGTGCCAGCAGCTTAGAACACCTCCGGGGCACCGGGGAGCTGTTTTTT.

The CDR3 here is CASSTRTGVNEKLFF. DNA for the CDR3: TGTGCCAGCAGCACCCGGACAGGAGTTAATGAAAAACTGTTTTTT. This chain uses TRBV7-9 with TRBJ1-4, with TRBD1 matching 7 bases. CDR1 and CDR2 (germline): SEHNR, FQNEAQ (reference sequence). The V and J ends lost 5 bases and 4 bases, in that order; junction bases with no gene match: 7. CDR3 size: 15 residues.

The gene calls are TRBV6-1 and TRBJ2-3; D may be TRBD1 (6 bases). Germline V gene lookup returns CDR1 MNHNS and CDR2 SASEGT. CDR3 length equals 17 residues. V shed 4 bases and J shed 2 bases, with 19 bases lying between them. The CDR3 here is CASSGHRRTALTDTQYF. The DNA for the CDR3 is TGTGCCAGCAGTGGCCACAGGAGGACAGCCCTCACAGATACGCAGTATTTT.

This chain uses TRBV28 with TRBJ1-3; D unresolved. The CDR3 sequence is 15 residues long. Per the germline V gene, CDR1 is MDHEN and CDR2 is SYDVKM. V was trimmed by 3 bases and J by 9 bases, leaving 18 bases between them. The CDR3 loop reads CASSLGPRLGSTIYF. In DNA, the CDR3 is TGTGCCAGCAGTTTGGGCCCCCGGTTGGGGAGCACCATATATTTT.

The chain links TRBV18 to TRBJ2-7; D gene uncertain. CDR1 is KGHSH, CDR2 LQKENI, per germline. V gave up 3 bases and J gave up 2 bases, with 8 bases separating them. The CDR3 runs 13 residues. CDR3 sequence reads: CASSPTSTYEQYF. CDR3 in DNA: TGTGCCAGCTCACCTACTTCGACCTACGAGCAGTACTTC.

V usage is TRBV24-1 and J usage is TRBJ2-1; D perhaps matches TRBD2 (6 bases). The CDR3 is 16 residues long. V gave up 1 base and J gave up 4 bases, with 13 bases separating them. The V gene's germline CDR1 is KGHDR and CDR2 SFDVKD. The CDR3 DNA is TGTGCCACCAGTGATTTAAGGGCGGGGTCGTACAATGAGCAGTTCTTC. Translated: CATSDLRAGSYNEQFF.

The V gene is TRBV28, the J gene TRBJ2-5; possibly TRBD1 for D (6 bases). The length of the CDR3 is 11 residues. V gave up 5 bases and J gave up 7 bases, with 8 bases separating them. Per the germline V gene, CDR1 is MDHEN and CDR2 is SYDVKM. CDR3 nucleotide sequence: TGTGCCAGCAGTCTCAGGGGGACCCAGTACTTC. It is translated as CASSLRGTQYF. Filled out from reference TRBV28 and TRBJ2-5, the complete variable domain reads DVKVTQSSRYLVKRTGEKVFLECVQDMDHENMFWYRQDPGLGLRLIYFSYDVKMKEKGDIPEGYSVSREKKERFSLILESASTNQTSMYLCASSLRGTQYFGPGTRLLVL.

V usage is TRBV9 and J usage is TRBJ2-3, with 7 bases fitting TRBD1. Germline V gene lookup returns CDR1 SGDLS and CDR2 YYNGEE. V gave up 4 bases and J gave up 4 bases; unmatched junction bases: 9. The CDR3 runs 15 residues. DNA for the CDR3: TGTGCCAGCAGCCCCGACAGGGAAGGGGCAGATACGCAGTATTTT. It translates to CASSPDREGADTQYF.

Only a few counts were recorded for this clone. The V call is TRBV3-1 (or the pseudogene TRBV3-2), the J call TRBJ2-7; 8 nucleotides line up with TRBD2. Germline-derived CDR1 and CDR2 are LGHDT and YNNKEL (reference sequence). Trimming at V came to 6 bases and at J to 6 bases, leaving 10 bases not matched to a gene. The CDR3 has 14 amino acids. Here the CDR3 reads CASSPTRTSFEQYF. The CDR3 DNA reads TGTGCCAGCAGTCCGACGAGGACTAGCTTCGAGCAGTACTTC.

The rearrangement joins TRBV6-1 to TRBJ1-6, with D uncertain. CDR3 size: 14 residues. Trimming stripped 1 base from V and 4 bases from J, with 5 bases between. CDR1 MNHNS and CDR2 SASEGT come from the germline V gene. Here the CDR3 DNA reads TGTGCCAGCAGTGAAGGGCAGTATAATTCACCCCTCCACTTT. It encodes CASSEGQYNSPLHF.

This clone qualifies as medium-sized. The chain employs TRBV6-5 and TRBJ2-1; 7 bases fit TRBD2. Germline V gene lookup returns CDR1 MNHEY and CDR2 SVGAGI. The CDR3 is 16 amino acids. V was clipped by 2 bases and J by 4 bases; unmatched bases: 8. The CDR3 coding sequence is TGTGCCAGCAGTTACCTCCCTAGCGGAACATACAATGAGCAGTTCTTC. This codes for CASSYLPSGTYNEQFF.

This sequence joins TRBV28 and TRBJ2-2; 11 nucleotides agree with TRBD2. V gave up 1 base and J gave up 5 bases; unmatched junction bases: 12. CDR1 MDHEN and CDR2 SYDVKM come from the germline V gene. The CDR3 runs to 19 residues. CDR3 sequence: CASSLFPSFSGGATGELFF. CDR3 nucleotides: TGTGCCAGCAGTTTATTCCCGAGTTTTAGCGGGGGGGCGACCGGGGAGCTGTTTTTT.

In its sample, this clone was seen a few times. V is TRBV30 and J is TRBJ2-3; a weak D match, TRBD1 (6 bases). The V end lost 3 bases, the J end lost 2 bases, and 18 bases lay between the germline ends. Germline assignment: CDR1 GTSNPN and CDR2 SVGIG (reference sequence). The CDR3 loop spans 16 amino acids. CDR3 residues: CAWRRQAHLTTDTQYF. Written as DNA, the CDR3 is TGTGCCTGGAGACGACAGGCACACCTGACCACAGATACGCAGTATTTT.

The chain couples TRBV27 to TRBJ2-7; 9 nucleotides agree with TRBD1. In germline, CDR1 is MNHEY, CDR2 SMNVEV (reference sequence). The CDR3 runs to 16 residues. The J segment lost 5 bases and the V segment lost 0 bases, leaving 8 bases of the junction unmatched. The CDR3 spells CASSLSPGQGKNEQYF. CDR3 in DNA: TGTGCCAGCAGTTTATCACCGGGACAGGGAAAGAACGAGCAGTACTTC.

CDR3 loop: CASSPLPQGYEQYF. In nucleotides, the CDR3 is TGTGCCAGCTCACCACTCCCCCAGGGCTACGAGCAGTACTTC. The J gene is TRBJ2-7, the V gene TRBV18, with a weak D call TRBD1 (5 bases). V gave up 1 base and J gave up 3 bases, with 10 bases separating them. The CDR3 sequence is 14 residues long. Germline CDR1 is KGHSH and CDR2 is LQKENI.

This clone appeared a single time. The V gene is TRBV28, the J gene TRBJ1-6, with TRBD1 matching over 10 bases. Losses at the gene ends were 6 bases for V and 9 bases for J; bases not matched to a gene: 20. Germline-derived CDR1 and CDR2 are MDHEN and SYDVKM. CDR3 size: 19 residues. The CDR3 DNA reads as TGTGCCAGCAGCTTAGGCCTCGGGGGCGGGGACAGGGGACTTTCACCCCTCCACTTT. It translates to CASSLGLGGGDRGLSPLHF.

This clone has a handful of counts. J is TRBJ2-7 and V is TRBV2, with 8 bases identical to TRBD2. V trimming: 7 bases; J trimming: 6 bases; junction bases outside the gene matches: 14. Per germline, CDR1 SNHLY and CDR2 FYNNEI. This CDR3 spans 15 amino acids. The DNA of the CDR3 is TGTGCCAGCACGTTTGGACTAGCCCGACGCAGCGAGCAGTACTTC. This sequence encodes CASTFGLARRSEQYF.

The CDR3 coding sequence is TGTGCCAGCAGCTTAGCCTTAGCGGGAGCGAGTGAGCAGTACTTC. Protein product: CASSLALAGASEQYF. The J gene is TRBJ2-7, the V gene TRBV7-2; the match to TRBD2 covers 9 bases. Germline V gene data show CDR1 as SGHTA and CDR2 as FQGNSA. The CDR3 length is 15 residues. The ends lost 0 bases at V and 7 bases at J; junction bases unmatched: 7.

The chain uses TRBV28 and TRBJ1-1; D is unclear. This CDR3 is 12 amino acids long. Deletions cut 6 bases from V and 10 bases from J, with 15 bases between. From germline, CDR1 is MDHEN and CDR2 SYDVKM. As DNA, the CDR3 is TGTGCCAGCAGCATTGATCTAGCGCGAGCTTTCTTT. As protein: CASSIDLARAFF. The full variable domain, rest sourced from reference TRBV28 and TRBJ1-1, is DVKVTQSSRYLVKRTGEKVFLECVQDMDHENMFWYRQDPGLGLRLIYFSYDVKMKEKGDIPEGYSVSREKKERFSLILESASTNQTSMYLCASSIDLARAFFGQGTRLTVV.

J is TRBJ2-1 and V is TRBV18; possibly TRBD1 for D (5 bases). The V and J ends lost 3 bases and 4 bases respectively, with 7 bases between them. Germline CDR1 is KGHSH and CDR2 is LQKENI. The CDR3 consists of 13 residues. CDR3 residues: CASSPAGYNEQFF. For the CDR3, the DNA is TGTGCCAGCTCACCGGCAGGGTACAATGAGCAGTTCTTC.

The CDR3 nucleotides are TGTGCCACCAGCAGACCCGGGACAGGGGGCAGGTCCTACGAGCAGTACTTC. This codes for CATSRPGTGGRSYEQYF. This chain uses TRBV15 with TRBJ2-7; 12 positions agree with TRBD1. Germline loops: CDR1 LNHNV, CDR2 YYDKDF (reference sequence). V lost 2 bases and J lost 1; bases outside the gene matches: 6. The CDR3 loop spans 17 amino acids.

In its sample, this clone was seen once. This chain uses TRBV19 with TRBJ1-5, with TRBD1 matching 12 bases. Germline values: CDR1 LNHDA, CDR2 SQIVND (reference sequence). V lost 5 bases, J lost 5 bases, and 4 bases stayed unmatched. This CDR3 comprises 15 residues. The CDR3 is CASSEGQGAYQPQHF. In nucleotides, the CDR3 is TGTGCCAGTAGTGAGGGACAGGGGGCCTATCAGCCCCAGCATTTT.